This TCR beta chain originates from a study of PD-1 blockade in classical Hodgkin lymphoma (TCRdb year 2020). With regard to the full study: The study used TCR beta sequencing and CyTOF to define a peripheral blood immune signature of response to PD-1 blockade in classical Hodgkin lymphoma. General findings and caveats noted by the study authors: Baseline TCR diversity was reported as lower in newly diagnosed patients than in healthy donors, and lower still in relapsed/refractory patients. The study was limited to a single clinical trial cohort, and causes of repertoire differences, possibly disease activity or prior therapy, remained undefined.

V gives up 5 bases and J gives up 1 base, and the segment between their germline ends measures 9 bases. The germline V gene supplies CDR1 SGHRS and CDR2 YFSETQ. Taken from cysteine to phenylalanine, the CDR3 has 13 residues. The kept DNA is CDR3 alone, 39 bases in frame from the first base. The Qiagen DNeasy kit was used to extract genomic DNA from unsorted PBMCs and from the negatively selected CD4+ and CD8+ fractions. Amplification of TCR beta CDR3 regions was done by immunoSEQ multiplex PCR with primers that anneal to V and J segments. A synthetic immune receptor repertoire was used to minimize amplification bias, and any residual bias was removed computationally once sequencing was done. The paper's data handling went like this. Repertoire diversity was quantified as the Shannon entropy index using custom Python scripts. Unsorted, CD4+ and CD8+ repertoires were analyzed separately, except for combined analyses in which CD4+ and CD8+ sequences were merged in silico. In its TCRdb copy, this immuneACCESS table keeps in-frame sequences only and misses some clones. Where compared with another copy, unresolved V genes explain less than half of these, and the others have no known cause. V and J calls and clone size come straight from that table; D and trimming were deduced from the DNA. This sample has roughly 23,000 clones in its table, and 90% to 95% of those were observed once. Clones ranked in the top ten supply 0.4% to 0.5% of the sample.

This sample's time point label indicates: newly diagnosed, previously untreated cHL patient sample. CD4+ T cells were purified from thawed PBMCs by magnetic negative selection with a Miltenyi CD4+ T cell isolation kit. To serve as a comparison group for the relapsed/refractory trial patients, PBMCs were sequenced from patients with newly diagnosed, previously untreated classical Hodgkin lymphoma. Peripheral blood was collected in 8 mL Vacutainer Cell Preparation Tubes, from which PBMCs were isolated by centrifugation and then cryopreserved. Purified CD4+ and CD8+ fractions were generated only in cases for which an additional PBMC sample was available. Magnetically labelled cells were removed on LS columns in a quadroMACS separator, and the flow-through was collected as the purified fraction. Regarding this clone: Its recognized antigen is unknown. It has no much larger one-base neighbor in the sample; base qualities were not kept.

The clonotype originates from a human donor with classical Hodgkin lymphoma. Input material: CD4+ T cells from blood. The chain joins TRBV5-1 to TRBJ2-5; TRBD2 might be the D gene, on 6 matching bases. This receptor carries the CDR3 CASSWDSQETQYF. The base sequence is TGCGCCAGCAGTTGGGACTCCCAAGAGACCCAGTACTTC.